This is a list of T cell receptor beta chains from one sample in a study of blood T cell repertoires in COVID-19. Clones were read by immunoSEQ multiplex PCR, and TCRdb kept only the in-frame ones, dropping some. The table lists about 160,000 clones, approximately 81% of them singletons. Source material: PBMCs or T cells enriched from blood (not recorded which). All receptors come from a woman in her 40s with acute COVID-19. Each CDR3 is given with its conserved first and last residue. The D gene is left open where the match is weak. Only some rows state a clone size, as once, few, many or a class for expanded clones.

.	.	TRBV19	15	TRBJ1-4	CASTLTHRTNEKLFF	TGTGCCAGTACCCTAACCCACCGAACTAATGAAAAACTGTTTTTT
.	TRBD2	TRBV11-3	14	TRBJ2-1	CASVGGRLYNEQFF	TGTGCCAGCGTGGGCGGGAGGTTATACAATGAGCAGTTCTTC
.	.	TRBV5-1	14	TRBJ2-1	CASSLGDWGWEQFF	TGCGCCAGCAGCTTGGGGGACTGGGGATGGGAGCAGTTCTTC
.	.	TRBV7-2	16	TRBJ2-3	CASSLVRPPSTDTQYF	TGTGCCAGCAGCTTAGTGAGGCCCCCAAGCACAGATACGCAGTATTTT
.	TRBD1	TRBV5-6	14	TRBJ2-5	CASRLGQGGETQYF	TGTGCCAGCAGGCTCGGACAGGGAGGAGAGACCCAGTACTTC
.	.	TRBV12-3/TRBV12-4	13	TRBJ1-1	CASSLGGSSEAFF	TGTGCCAGCAGTTTGGGGGGGTCATCGGAAGCTTTCTTT
.	TRBD2	TRBV4-2	14	TRBJ2-7	CASSQASGSYEQYF	TGTGCCAGCAGCCAAGCTAGCGGGAGTTACGAGCAGTACTTC
.	TRBD2	TRBV24-1	15	TRBJ2-3	CATSDLSSGRDTQYF	TGTGCCACCAGTGATTTGTCTAGCGGGAGGGATACGCAGTATTTT
.	.	TRBV7-3	15	TRBJ2-1	CASSLSGNSYNEQFF	TGTGCCAGCAGCTTAAGCGGCAATTCCTACAATGAGCAGTTCTTC
few	TRBD1	TRBV6-5	13	TRBJ2-1	CASRTGDSGEQFF	TGTGCCAGCAGAACAGGGGATAGTGGTGAGCAGTTCTTC
.	TRBD2	TRBV25-1	18	TRBJ2-3	CASSEYQGAGGPSDTQYF	TGTGCCAGCAGTGAATATCAGGGAGCGGGAGGGCCGTCAGATACGCAGTATTTT
.	.	TRBV21-1	17	TRBJ1-2	CASSKDSGGEATYGYTF	TGTGCCAGCAGCAAAGATAGTGGAGGGGAGGCCACATATGGCTACACCTTC
.	.	TRBV7-2	15	TRBJ2-7	CASSDPRAATYEQYF	TGTGCCAGCAGCGACCCGAGGGCCGCAACCTACGAGCAGTACTTC
.	TRBD1	TRBV11-2	13	TRBJ1-2	CASSFQGGLGYTF	TGTGCCAGCAGCTTCCAGGGGGGATTGGGCTACACCTTC
.	TRBD1	TRBV29-1	14	TRBJ1-2	CSDIWTGTNYGYTF	TGCAGCGATATCTGGACAGGTACTAACTATGGCTACACCTTC
.	TRBD1	TRBV5-1	13	TRBJ2-7	CASSSQGASEQYF	TGCGCCAGCAGCTCACAGGGGGCCAGCGAGCAGTACTTC
few	TRBD1	TRBV19	15	TRBJ1-5	CASSIGTGHNQPQHF	TGTGCCAGTAGTATAGGGACAGGTCACAATCAGCCCCAGCATTTT
.	TRBD1	TRBV30	18	TRBJ1-6	CAWSGDRDPNSYNSPLHF	TGTGCCTGGAGTGGGGACAGGGATCCTAACTCCTATAATTCACCCCTCCACTTT
.	TRBD1	TRBV27	15	TRBJ1-1	CASSLQGVLNTEAFF	TGTGCCAGCAGCCTACAGGGGGTCCTGAACACTGAAGCTTTCTTT
.	TRBD1	TRBV10-2	13	TRBJ1-2	CASSYTGEDGYTF	TGCGCCAGCAGTTATACAGGGGAGGATGGCTACACCTTC
.	TRBD1	TRBV11-2	15	TRBJ1-6	CASSLRRDSYSPLHF	TGTGCCAGCAGCCTCCGACGGGACAGCTATTCACCCCTCCACTTT
few	TRBD1	TRBV30	13	TRBJ1-2	CAWNGQGLMGYTF	TGTGCCTGGAACGGACAGGGGCTTATGGGCTACACCTTC